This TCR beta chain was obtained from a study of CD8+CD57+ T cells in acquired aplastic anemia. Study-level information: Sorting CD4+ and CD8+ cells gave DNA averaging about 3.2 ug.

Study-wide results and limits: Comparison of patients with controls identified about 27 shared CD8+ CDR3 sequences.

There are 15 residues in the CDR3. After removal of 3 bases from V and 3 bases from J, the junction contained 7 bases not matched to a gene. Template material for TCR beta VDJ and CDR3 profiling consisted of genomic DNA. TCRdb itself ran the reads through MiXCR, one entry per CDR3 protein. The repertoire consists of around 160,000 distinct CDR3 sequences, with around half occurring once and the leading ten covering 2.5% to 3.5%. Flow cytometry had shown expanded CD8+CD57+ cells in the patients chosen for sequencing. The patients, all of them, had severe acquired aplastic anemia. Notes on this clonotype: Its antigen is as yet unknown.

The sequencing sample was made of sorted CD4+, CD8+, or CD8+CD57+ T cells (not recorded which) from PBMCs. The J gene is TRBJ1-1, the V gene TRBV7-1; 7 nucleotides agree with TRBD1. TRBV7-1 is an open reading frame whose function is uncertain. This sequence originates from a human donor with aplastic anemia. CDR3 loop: CASSSTGQAYTEAFF. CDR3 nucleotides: TGTGCCAGCAGCTCGACCGGACAGGCCTACACTGAAGCTTTCTTT.